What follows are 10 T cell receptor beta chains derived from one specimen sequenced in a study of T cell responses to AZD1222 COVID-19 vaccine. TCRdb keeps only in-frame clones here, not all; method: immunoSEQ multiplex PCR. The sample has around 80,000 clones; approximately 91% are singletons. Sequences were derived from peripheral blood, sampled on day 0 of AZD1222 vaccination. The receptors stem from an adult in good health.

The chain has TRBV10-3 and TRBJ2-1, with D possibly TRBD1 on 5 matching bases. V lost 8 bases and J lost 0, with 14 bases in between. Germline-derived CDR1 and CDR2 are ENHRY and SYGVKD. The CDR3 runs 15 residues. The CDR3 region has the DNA TGTGCCATCGGGGCAGGAGCCGACTCCTACAATGAGCAGTTCTTC. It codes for CAIGAGADSYNEQFF.

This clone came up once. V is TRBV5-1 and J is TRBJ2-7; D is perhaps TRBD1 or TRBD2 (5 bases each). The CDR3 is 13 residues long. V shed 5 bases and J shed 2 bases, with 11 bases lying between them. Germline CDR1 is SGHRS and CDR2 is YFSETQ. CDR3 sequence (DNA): TGCGCCAGCAGGGGGACGGATCCCTACGAGCAGTACTTC. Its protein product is CASRGTDPYEQYF. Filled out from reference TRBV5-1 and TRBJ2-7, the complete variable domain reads KAGVTQTPRYLIKTRGQQVTLSCSPISGHRSVSWYQQTPGQGLQFLFEYFSETQRNKGNFPGRFSGRQFSNSRSEMNVSTLELGDSALYLCASRGTDPYEQYFGPGTRLTVT.

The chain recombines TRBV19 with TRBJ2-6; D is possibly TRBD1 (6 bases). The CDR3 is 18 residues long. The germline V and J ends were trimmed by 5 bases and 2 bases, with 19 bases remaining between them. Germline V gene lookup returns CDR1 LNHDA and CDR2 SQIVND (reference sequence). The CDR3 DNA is TGTGCCAGTAGTTTGCAACTTGCACAGGGAGCTGGGGCCAACGTCCTGACTTTC. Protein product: CASSLQLAQGAGANVLTF.

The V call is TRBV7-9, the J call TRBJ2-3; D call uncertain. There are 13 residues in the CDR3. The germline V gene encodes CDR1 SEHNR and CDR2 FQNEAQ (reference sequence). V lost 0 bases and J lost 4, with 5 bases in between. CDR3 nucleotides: TGTGCCAGCAGCTTAGCCGCATCAGATACGCAGTATTTT. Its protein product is CASSLAASDTQYF.

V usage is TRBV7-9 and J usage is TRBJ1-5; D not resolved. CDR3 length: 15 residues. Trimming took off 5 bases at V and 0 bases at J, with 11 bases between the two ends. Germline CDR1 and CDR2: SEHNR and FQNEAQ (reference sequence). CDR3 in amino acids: CASSPDGYSNQPQHF. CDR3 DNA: TGTGCCAGCAGCCCGGACGGGTATAGCAATCAGCCCCAGCATTTT.

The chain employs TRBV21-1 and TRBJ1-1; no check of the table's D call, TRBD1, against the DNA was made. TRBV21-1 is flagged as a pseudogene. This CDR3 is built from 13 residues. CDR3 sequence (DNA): TGTGCCAGCAGCGAGGACAGGAACACTGAAGCTTTCTTT. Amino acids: CASSEDRNTEAFF.

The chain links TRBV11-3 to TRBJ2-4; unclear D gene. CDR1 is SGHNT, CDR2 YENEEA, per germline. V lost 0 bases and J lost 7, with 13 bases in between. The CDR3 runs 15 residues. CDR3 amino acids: CASSLDSDVGNIQYF. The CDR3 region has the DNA TGTGCCAGCAGCTTAGATTCGGACGTCGGGAACATTCAGTACTTC.

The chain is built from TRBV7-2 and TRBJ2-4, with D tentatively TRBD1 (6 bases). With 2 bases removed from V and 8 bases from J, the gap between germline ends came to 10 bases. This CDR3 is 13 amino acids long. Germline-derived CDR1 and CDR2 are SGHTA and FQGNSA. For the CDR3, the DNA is TGTGCCAGCAGCTTACCAGGGGTGGACATTCAGTACTTC. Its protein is CASSLPGVDIQYF. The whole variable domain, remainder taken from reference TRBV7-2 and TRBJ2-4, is GAGVSQSPSNKVTEKGKDVELRCDPISGHTALYWYRQSLGQGLEFLIYFQGNSAPDKSGLPSDRFSAERTGGSVSTLTIQRTQQEDSAVYLCASSLPGVDIQYFGAGTRLSVL.

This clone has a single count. The CDR3 DNA reads as TGTGCCAGCAGCTTCCACAGGGACTCGAATGAGCAGTTCTTC. Translated, it gives CASSFHRDSNEQFF. The chain employs TRBV3-1 (or the pseudogene TRBV3-2) and TRBJ2-1; D possibly uses TRBD1 or TRBD2 (6 bases each). The germline V gene encodes CDR1 LGHDT and CDR2 YNNKEL (reference sequence). The CDR3 is made up of 14 amino acids. Deletions cut 5 bases from V and 7 bases from J, with 15 bases between.

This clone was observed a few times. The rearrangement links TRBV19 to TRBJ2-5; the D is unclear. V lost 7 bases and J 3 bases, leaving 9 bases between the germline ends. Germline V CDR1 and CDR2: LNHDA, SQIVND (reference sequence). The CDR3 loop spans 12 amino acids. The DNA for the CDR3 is TGTGCCAGTATGAACAGAAAAGAGACCCAGTACTTC. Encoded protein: CASMNRKETQYF.